Each of the 11 T cell receptor beta chains below was sequenced from the same sample in a study of T-cell memory formation after mild COVID-19. TCRdb ran MiXCR on the 5' RACE reads and lists one entry per CDR3 protein. The table records over 150,000 distinct CDR3 sequences, 20% to 25% of them present only once. Material for sequencing was PBMCs or a T cell subset sorted from them (not recorded which). The receptors shown here come from an adult woman who had mild COVID-19 (a few samples of this study predate the infection). Cell type and time point are not known.

This clonotype was observed a handful of times. This chain connects TRBV2 to TRBJ2-5; D is unclear. The CDR3 length is 13 residues. V was shortened by 10 bases and J by 5 bases, with 17 bases between the two germline ends. Germline values: CDR1 SNHLY, CDR2 FYNNEI. CDR3 bases: TGTGCCAACAAAGGTCCAGGTCGGGAGACCCAGTACTTC. Translated: CANKGPGRETQYF.

V is TRBV5-5 and J is TRBJ1-2; perhaps TRBD1 as D (6 bases). The CDR3 consists of 13 residues. V was trimmed by 4 bases and J by 4 bases, leaving 11 bases between them. In germline, CDR1 is SGHKS, CDR2 YYEKEE (reference sequence). CDR3: CASSMDRIYGYTF. The CDR3 DNA reads as TGTGCCAGCAGCATGGACAGAATCTATGGCTACACCTTC. The full variable domain, in which reference TRBV5-5 and TRBJ1-2 provide the parts outside the CDR3, is DAGVTQSPTHLIKTRGQQVTLRCSPISGHKSVSWYQQVLGQGPQFIFQYYEKEERGRGNFPDRFSARQFPNYSSELNVNALLLGDSALYLCASSMDRIYGYTFGSGTRLTVV.

The table lists this clonotype with a few counts. The rearrangement uses TRBV2 and TRBJ2-4; perhaps TRBD2 as D (5 bases). V shed 10 bases and J shed 3 bases, with 13 bases lying between them. Germline CDR1 is SNHLY and CDR2 is FYNNEI. This CDR3 has 13 amino acids. CDR3 DNA sequence: TGTGCCAAAGAGGCGGGCGACAAAAACATTCAGTACTTC. Encoded protein: CAKEAGDKNIQYF. The whole variable domain, filled in from reference TRBV2 and TRBJ2-4, reads EPEVTQTPSHQVTQMGQEVILRCVPISNHLYFYWYRQILGQKVEFLVSFYNNEISEKSEIFDDQFSVERPDGSNFTLKIRSTKLEDSAMYFCAKEAGDKNIQYFGAGTRLSVL.

The V gene is TRBV5-1, the J gene TRBJ2-3; maybe TRBD2 (5 bases). Trimming left V 4 bases short and J 5 bases short, with 17 bases between. The CDR3 spans 15 residues. Germline assignment: CDR1 SGHRS and CDR2 YFSETQ. CDR3 DNA sequence: TGCGCCAGCAGCCTGGCCTATGGGAGCGGAGATACGCAGTATTTT. This encodes CASSLAYGSGDTQYF. Variable domain in full (rest from reference TRBV5-1 and TRBJ2-3): KAGVTQTPRYLIKTRGQQVTLSCSPISGHRSVSWYQQTPGQGLQFLFEYFSETQRNKGNFPGRFSGRQFSNSRSEMNVSTLELGDSALYLCASSLAYGSGDTQYFGPGTRLTVL.

The CDR3 sequence is CATSDLPLAGGNEQFF. The CDR3 nucleotides are TGTGCCACCAGTGATTTGCCCCTTGCAGGGGGGAATGAGCAGTTCTTC. The rearrangement links TRBV24-1 to TRBJ2-1, with D possibly matching TRBD1 (7 bases). This CDR3 is built from 16 residues. Germline-derived CDR1 and CDR2 are KGHDR and SFDVKD. The germline V and J ends were trimmed by 0 bases and 7 bases, with 15 bases remaining between them.

The V call is TRBV12-3 or TRBV12-4, the J call TRBJ2-7; D is possibly TRBD1 (6 bases). With 6 bases removed from V and 2 bases from J, the gap between germline ends came to 14 bases. CDR3 size: 14 residues. CDR3 coding DNA: TGTGCCAGCAGGAGCCTCGACAGGACCTACGAGCAGTACTTC. As protein: CASRSLDRTYEQYF.

For the CDR3, the DNA is TGCGCCAGCAGCTTGGCCCCCGACAGGGTGGGTACTGAAGCTTTCTTT. It is translated as CASSLAPDRVGTEAFF. The chain has TRBV5-1 and TRBJ1-1, with 7 positions matching TRBD1. Germline assignment: CDR1 SGHRS and CDR2 YFSETQ. V lost 0 bases to trimming and J lost 5 bases; unmatched junction nucleotides: 10. The CDR3 consists of 16 residues.

J is TRBJ2-5 and V is TRBV20-1; weak D call: TRBD2 (6 bases). V was shortened by 1 base and J by 5 bases, with 20 bases between the two germline ends. Germline CDR1 DFQATT, CDR2 SNEGSKA (reference sequence). This CDR3 comprises 16 residues. CDR3: CSARVGSSAGLETQYF. The CDR3 DNA reads TGCAGTGCTAGAGTAGGTTCTAGCGCCGGCTTGGAGACCCAGTACTTC.

This clonotype was recorded a few times. The chain joins TRBV7-8 to TRBJ2-1, with D possibly being TRBD2 (6 bases). Germline CDR1 reads SGHVS; CDR2 reads FQNEAQ. CDR3 size: 17 residues. With 0 bases removed from V and 0 bases from J, the gap between germline ends came to 12 bases. CDR3 DNA sequence: TGTGCCAGCAGCTTAGCTGGGACTGGCAGCTCCTACAATGAGCAGTTCTTC. This codes for CASSLAGTGSSYNEQFF.

This clonotype was recorded a few times. This chain uses TRBV5-5 with TRBJ1-2, with 7 bases that match TRBD1. The germline CDR1 and CDR2 sequences are SGHKS and YYEKEE (reference sequence). This CDR3 contains 17 residues. With 1 base clipped from V and 2 bases from J, the junction kept 11 bases outside the gene matches. The CDR3 DNA sequence: TGTGCCAGCAGCTTGCATTCAGGGGGATTCTCCAACTATGGCTACACCTTC. Translation: CASSLHSGGFSNYGYTF.

The chain uses TRBV5-5 and TRBJ2-1; D is uncertain. The CDR3 length is 14 residues. V lost 0 bases, J lost 8 bases, and 12 bases lay in between. Germline V gene lookup returns CDR1 SGHKS and CDR2 YYEKEE (reference sequence). In DNA form, the CDR3 reads TGTGCCAGCAGCTTGGCCGAGTTTTGGTATGAGCAGTTCTTC. Its translation is CASSLAEFWYEQFF. The full variable domain, completed using reference TRBV5-5 and TRBJ2-1, is DAGVTQSPTHLIKTRGQQVTLRCSPISGHKSVSWYQQVLGQGPQFIFQYYEKEERGRGNFPDRFSARQFPNYSSELNVNALLLGDSALYLCASSLAEFWYEQFFGPGTRLTVL.